These T cell receptor beta chains were read from a single sample in a study of response to subunit inactivated influenza vaccine. TCRdb ran MiXCR on the RT-PCR reads and lists one entry per CDR3 protein. The table shows hundreds of thousands of distinct CDR3 sequences, with 10% to 15% occurring only once. Specimen: PBMCs from blood, collected on the day of vaccination. The receptors originated from a man aged 45 to 65 who received an inactivated influenza vaccine. The CDR3 runs from the conserved cysteine through the conserved F or W. The D gene is left open where the match is weak. For some rows the clone size is stated as once, few or many, or as a class when expanded; others skip it.

abundance: few; j_gene: TRBJ2-3; v_gene: TRBV27; d_gene: NA; CDR3nt: TGTGCCACGGGATATAGCACAGATACGCAGTATTTT; CDR3aa: CATGYSTDTQYF
abundance: many; j_gene: TRBJ2-6; v_gene: TRBV7-2; d_gene: NA; CDR3nt: TGTGCCAGCAGCTCCGGGACGTCGGCCAACGTCCTGACTTTC; CDR3aa: CASSSGTSANVLTF
abundance: NA; j_gene: TRBJ2-7; v_gene: TRBV7-2; d_gene: NA; CDR3nt: TGTGCCAGCAGTAACCAGGGTTTCAAATACGAGCAGTACTTC; CDR3aa: CASSNQGFKYEQYF
abundance: NA; j_gene: TRBJ1-4; v_gene: TRBV6-5; d_gene: NA; CDR3nt: TGTGCCAGCAGTTACGTGACCATTTCAGGTGAAAAACTGTTTTTT; CDR3aa: CASSYVTISGEKLFF
abundance: NA; j_gene: TRBJ2-2; v_gene: TRBV12-3/TRBV12-4; d_gene: NA; CDR3nt: TGTGCCAGCAGGCCCCCTCAGAGGTTGAACACCGGGGAGCTGTTTTTT; CDR3aa: CASRPPQRLNTGELFF
abundance: NA; j_gene: TRBJ1-4; v_gene: TRBV6-1; d_gene: NA; CDR3nt: TGTGCCAGCAGGTTCGCAGGCGGGAATGAAAAACTGTTTTTT; CDR3aa: CASRFAGGNEKLFF
abundance: many; j_gene: TRBJ2-7; v_gene: TRBV24-1; d_gene: NA; CDR3nt: TGTGCCACCAGTGATTCTAGTGGGCAGTACTTC; CDR3aa: CATSDSSGQYF
abundance: NA; j_gene: TRBJ2-2; v_gene: TRBV20-1; d_gene: NA; CDR3nt: TGCAGTGCTAGGGGACCGACAGCGAACACCGGGGAGCTGTTTTTT; CDR3aa: CSARGPTANTGELFF
abundance: NA; j_gene: TRBJ1-1; v_gene: TRBV20-1; d_gene: NA; CDR3nt: TGCAGTGCTAGCGGCCGGGGTACTGAAGCTTTCTTT; CDR3aa: CSASGRGTEAFF
abundance: NA; j_gene: TRBJ2-2; v_gene: TRBV12-3/TRBV12-4; d_gene: NA; CDR3nt: TGTGCCAGCAGTTTGAGGGTCCCCGGGGAGCTGTTTTTT; CDR3aa: CASSLRVPGELFF
abundance: few; j_gene: TRBJ2-3; v_gene: TRBV9; d_gene: TRBD2; CDR3nt: TGTGCCAGCAGCGTCGCGGGAGGGGGAACAGATACGCAGTATTTT; CDR3aa: CASSVAGGGTDTQYF
abundance: NA; j_gene: TRBJ2-6; v_gene: TRBV28; d_gene: TRBD2; CDR3nt: TGTGCCAGCAGTGCCCAGAGCGGGAGGGCTTCTGGGGCCAACGTCCTGACTTTC; CDR3aa: CASSAQSGRASGANVLTF
abundance: few; j_gene: TRBJ1-1; v_gene: TRBV28; d_gene: NA; CDR3nt: TGTGCCAGCAGTTTACCCGGAGGGGCCGGCACTGAAGCTTTCTTT; CDR3aa: CASSLPGGAGTEAFF
abundance: NA; j_gene: TRBJ1-1; v_gene: TRBV7-2; d_gene: NA; CDR3nt: TGTGCCAGCAGCTTAGGACGGCGAATGAACACTGAAGCTTTCTTT; CDR3aa: CASSLGRRMNTEAFF
abundance: many; j_gene: TRBJ2-3; v_gene: TRBV4-2; d_gene: NA; CDR3nt: TGTGCCAGCAGCCAAGATCTTGCGGGAGATACGCAGTATTTT; CDR3aa: CASSQDLAGDTQYF
abundance: few; j_gene: TRBJ2-7; v_gene: TRBV12-3/TRBV12-4; d_gene: NA; CDR3nt: TGTGCCAGCAGCTTGTGGGGTTGGTACGAGCAGTACTTC; CDR3aa: CASSLWGWYEQYF
abundance: NA; j_gene: TRBJ1-1; v_gene: TRBV9; d_gene: NA; CDR3nt: TGTGCCAGCAGCGTTAACGACATCTCGGGTGGAGCTTTCTTT; CDR3aa: CASSVNDISGGAFF
abundance: NA; j_gene: TRBJ2-3; v_gene: TRBV20-1; d_gene: NA; CDR3nt: TGCAGTGCTAAGGTCATTTCCACGCTGGCGACAGATACGCAGTATTTT; CDR3aa: CSAKVISTLATDTQYF
abundance: many; j_gene: TRBJ2-7; v_gene: TRBV10-3; d_gene: NA; CDR3nt: TGTGCCATTGGGACCCCAAATACCAACGAGCAGTACTTC; CDR3aa: CAIGTPNTNEQYF
abundance: NA; j_gene: TRBJ1-4; v_gene: TRBV12-3/TRBV12-4; d_gene: NA; CDR3nt: TGTGCCAGCAGTTACAAAGGAGGGGGGGTTGAAAAACTGTTTTTT; CDR3aa: CASSYKGGGVEKLFF
abundance: NA; j_gene: TRBJ2-5; v_gene: TRBV4-3; d_gene: TRBD1; CDR3nt: TGCGCCAGCAGCCAAGGGACAGGGGGCCATGAGACCCAGTACTTC; CDR3aa: CASSQGTGGHETQYF
abundance: few; j_gene: TRBJ1-6; v_gene: TRBV2; d_gene: NA; CDR3nt: TGTGCCAGCAGCGAGAAATCCTATAATTCACCCCTCCACTTT; CDR3aa: CASSEKSYNSPLHF
abundance: many; j_gene: TRBJ2-5; v_gene: TRBV5-1; d_gene: TRBD1; CDR3nt: TGCGCCAGCACCATGGGGACAGCTCAAGAGACCCAGTACTTC; CDR3aa: CASTMGTAQETQYF
abundance: few; j_gene: TRBJ2-3; v_gene: TRBV28; d_gene: NA; CDR3nt: TGTGCCAGCAGTCCACACTTTACGTCTGAGGGAGATACGCAGTATTTT; CDR3aa: CASSPHFTSEGDTQYF
abundance: few; j_gene: TRBJ1-2; v_gene: TRBV7-2; d_gene: NA; CDR3nt: TGTGCCAGCAGTCCCTGGACTGACAACTATGGCTACACCTTC; CDR3aa: CASSPWTDNYGYTF
abundance: NA; j_gene: TRBJ2-3; v_gene: TRBV20-1; d_gene: NA; CDR3nt: TGCAGTGCTACAAATTCACAGGGACCCACAGATACGCAGTATTTT; CDR3aa: CSATNSQGPTDTQYF
abundance: few; j_gene: TRBJ2-1; v_gene: TRBV5-1; d_gene: TRBD2; CDR3nt: TGCGCCAGCGTCGCGGGAGGGTCCTACAATGAGCAGTTCTTC; CDR3aa: CASVAGGSYNEQFF
abundance: few; j_gene: TRBJ2-1; v_gene: TRBV24-1; d_gene: TRBD2; CDR3nt: TGTGCCACCTCCACGACTAGCGGGGGGTCTGAGCAGTTCTTC; CDR3aa: CATSTTSGGSEQFF
abundance: NA; j_gene: TRBJ2-3; v_gene: TRBV12-3/TRBV12-4; d_gene: TRBD2; CDR3nt: TGTGCCAGCCGCAAGAGGGGACTAGGCACAGATACGCAGTATTTT; CDR3aa: CASRKRGLGTDTQYF
abundance: NA; j_gene: TRBJ2-2; v_gene: TRBV5-6; d_gene: NA; CDR3nt: TGTGCCAGCAGCTATGACATCGCCGGGGAGCTGTTTTTT; CDR3aa: CASSYDIAGELFF
abundance: few; j_gene: TRBJ2-2; v_gene: TRBV6-5; d_gene: NA; CDR3nt: TGTGCCAGCAGTATTCTAGAAACGAACACCGGGGAGCTGTTTTTT; CDR3aa: CASSILETNTGELFF
abundance: few; j_gene: TRBJ1-4; v_gene: TRBV2; d_gene: NA; CDR3nt: TGTGCCAGCAGTGGAGGAGACAGCCTAAATGAAAAACTGTTTTTT; CDR3aa: CASSGGDSLNEKLFF
abundance: NA; j_gene: TRBJ1-2; v_gene: TRBV5-1; d_gene: NA; CDR3nt: TGCGCCAGCAGCCCCGGGATCCTGGACGGCTACACCTTC; CDR3aa: CASSPGILDGYTF